The 24 T cell receptor beta chains in this list originate from one sample, sequenced in a study of blood T cell repertoires in COVID-19. Sequencing was performed with immunoSEQ multiplex PCR; in TCRdb, only in-frame clones are kept and a portion is missing. The table lists about 220,000 clones, about four fifths of them singletons. Sequencing was done on a sample of peripheral blood. These receptors were obtained from a woman at least 80 years old with acute or convalescent COVID-19.

J is TRBJ2-2 and V is TRBV5-1, with 10 nucleotides matching TRBD2. This CDR3 is 14 amino acids long. The germline gives CDR1 SGHRS, CDR2 YFSETQ. V was pared by 2 bases and J by 6 bases, with 1 base of the junction left unmatched. The CDR3 sequence is CASSLGLAAGELFF. CDR3 sequence (DNA): TGCGCCAGCAGCTTAGGACTAGCGGCCGGGGAGCTGTTTTTT.

This rearrangement joins TRBV24-1 to TRBJ1-2; unclear D gene. CDR1 is KGHDR, CDR2 SFDVKD, per germline. V lost 3 bases and J lost 8, with 12 bases in between. The CDR3 is 13 amino acids. The CDR3 here is CATSDGPGGGYTF. Written as DNA, the CDR3 is TGTGCCACCAGTGATGGCCCTGGCGGGGGCTACACCTTC.

V and J are TRBV5-6 and TRBJ1-2, with D unclear. This CDR3 comprises 12 residues. Germline CDR1 SGHDT, CDR2 YYEEEE. V was pared by 4 bases and J by 7 bases, with 11 bases between. The CDR3 reads CASSPGGSGYTF. The CDR3 DNA follows: TGTGCCAGCAGCCCCGGCGGCTCTGGCTACACCTTC.

CDR3 protein: CASSPGQPNSPLHF. The CDR3, as DNA: TGTGCCAGCAGCCCGGGACAGCCTAATTCACCCCTCCACTTT. V gene TRBV7-3 combines with J gene TRBJ1-6, with TRBD1 identical over 7 bases. The germline V gene encodes CDR1 SGHTA and CDR2 FQGTGA. The CDR3 runs 14 residues. Trimming took 5 bases from V and 6 from J; bases not matched to a gene: 4.

The chain combines TRBV3-1 (or the pseudogene TRBV3-2) with TRBJ2-1; D is ambiguous. Germline loops: CDR1 LGHDT, CDR2 YNNKEL (reference sequence). V gave up 4 bases and J gave up 0 bases, with 7 bases separating them. The CDR3 sequence is 14 residues long. CDR3 in amino acids: CASSPMSSYNEQFF. In DNA form, the CDR3 reads TGTGCCAGCAGCCCCATGAGCTCCTACAATGAGCAGTTCTTC.

The sample holds a few counts of this clone. V and J are TRBV28 and TRBJ1-1; D is unresolved. Germline loops: CDR1 MDHEN, CDR2 SYDVKM. Trimming stripped 6 bases from V and 2 bases from J, with 13 bases between. This CDR3 is 14 amino acids long. Written as DNA, the CDR3 is TGTGCCAGCAGCCCAGTACTGACAAACACTGAAGCTTTCTTT. Amino acid sequence: CASSPVLTNTEAFF.

The genes are TRBV29-1 and TRBJ1-1, with TRBD1 as a possible D gene (6 bases). The CDR3 consists of 12 residues. V lost 8 bases to trimming and J lost 1 base, with 11 bases between them. Per germline, CDR1 SQVTM and CDR2 ANQGSEA. The CDR3 coding sequence is TGCAGCTCAGGACAGCAGAACACTGAAGCTTTCTTT. This encodes CSSGQQNTEAFF.

This sequence joins TRBV5-6 and TRBJ2-1, with D possibly TRBD2 on 6 matching bases. Trimming took 7 bases from V and 4 from J, leaving 21 bases between them. The CDR3 runs 16 residues. Germline loops: CDR1 SGHDT, CDR2 YYEEEE. CDR3 amino acids: CASSDLGGGIYNEQFF. The CDR3 region has the DNA TGTGCCAGCTCCGACCTGGGGGGTGGGATTTACAATGAGCAGTTCTTC.

V is TRBV7-9 and J is TRBJ1-1; D call uncertain. The CDR3 contains 15 residues. Germline values: CDR1 SEHNR, CDR2 FQNEAQ (reference sequence). V lost 1 base and J lost 4, with 13 bases in between. The CDR3 DNA sequence: TGTGCCAGCAGCTTAGATGCGGTTACGGTCACTGAAGCTTTCTTT. Translation: CASSLDAVTVTEAFF.

The chain carries TRBV5-1 and TRBJ2-1; D is possibly TRBD2 (5 bases). CDR3 length equals 16 residues. The germline V gene has CDR1 SGHRS and CDR2 YFSETQ. Between the trimmed V and J ends, which lost 4 bases and 0 bases, there was a span of 14 bases. Written as DNA, the CDR3 is TGCGCCAGCAGCACCGCTCGAGGGAGCTCCTACAATGAGCAGTTCTTC. It translates to CASSTARGSSYNEQFF.

The rearrangement uses TRBV3-1 (or the pseudogene TRBV3-2) and TRBJ2-7; D perhaps matches TRBD2 (5 bases). Deletions cut 0 bases from V and 4 bases from J, with 13 bases between. The length of the CDR3 is 15 residues. CDR1 and CDR2 (germline): LGHDT, YNNKEL (reference sequence). The CDR3 nucleotides read TGTGCCAGCAGCCAAGATCAGGACTCCTCATACGAGCAGTACTTC. Protein product: CASSQDQDSSYEQYF.

This clone was recorded only once. The chain uses TRBV5-6 and TRBJ1-1, with TRBD1 identical over 9 bases. J gave up 0 bases and V 5 bases, and 8 bases lay outside the gene matches. CDR1 is SGHDT, CDR2 YYEEEE, per germline. The length of the CDR3 is 16 residues. The CDR3 reads CASRRRTGAMNTEAFF. As DNA, the CDR3 is TGTGCCAGCAGACGTAGGACAGGGGCAATGAACACTGAAGCTTTCTTT.

This chain connects TRBV5-6 to TRBJ2-3; 8 positions agree with TRBD2. The CDR3 length is 16 residues. CDR1 is SGHDT and CDR2 is YYEEEE in the germline V gene. The J segment lost 5 bases and the V segment lost 2 bases, leaving 10 bases of the junction unmatched. CDR3 nucleotides: TGTGCCAGCAGCTTATTCGGGGGGGCCTTTGGAGATACGCAGTATTTT. Translated, it gives CASSLFGGAFGDTQYF.

The V and J genes are TRBV6-5 and TRBJ1-2; 7 bases fit TRBD1. CDR1 and CDR2 (germline): MNHEY, SVGAGI. The CDR3 has 14 amino acids. Trimming cost V 6 bases and J 8 bases; bases outside gene matches: 12. DNA of the CDR3: TGTGCCAGCAGCTCCCACGGACAGGTGAAAGGCTACACCTTC. Translating gives CASSSHGQVKGYTF.

The chain recombines TRBV24-1 with TRBJ2-3, with D perhaps matching TRBD2 (6 bases). There are 14 residues in the CDR3. Trimming removed 5 bases from V and 2 bases from J, with 10 bases in between. Germline V gene data show CDR1 as KGHDR and CDR2 as SFDVKD. CDR3 in amino acids: CATSVGGNTDTQYF. CDR3 nucleotides: TGTGCCACCAGTGTAGGAGGGAACACAGATACGCAGTATTTT.

The rearrangement links TRBV2 to TRBJ2-4; D unclear. From germline, CDR1 is SNHLY and CDR2 FYNNEI. The CDR3 is made up of 13 amino acids. The V end lost 6 bases, the J end lost 6 bases, and 12 bases lay between the germline ends. Here the CDR3 reads CASSATALNIQYF. CDR3 nucleotides: TGTGCCAGCAGCGCCACAGCTTTAAACATTCAGTACTTC.

V usage is TRBV3-1 (or the pseudogene TRBV3-2) and J usage is TRBJ1-1; perhaps TRBD1 as D (5 bases). The CDR3 has 15 residues. With 1 base removed from V and 2 bases from J, the gap between germline ends came to 11 bases. CDR1 and CDR2 from the germline V gene are LGHDT and YNNKEL (reference sequence). In nucleotides, the CDR3 is TGTGCCAGCAGCCAAGGAATCAGGGAAAACACTGAAGCTTTCTTT. Translated: CASSQGIRENTEAFF.

V is TRBV4-1 and J is TRBJ1-2, with D possibly matching TRBD1 (6 bases). Germline CDR1 is MGHRA and CDR2 is YSYEKL. V lost 1 base and J lost 11, with 17 bases in between. The CDR3 length is 14 residues. DNA for the CDR3: TGCGCCAGCAGCCAAGGCCTGATGGGGGCAAGGTACACCTTC. Amino acids: CASSQGLMGARYTF.

This chain uses TRBV5-1 with TRBJ1-4; 7 nucleotides line up with TRBD1. The CDR3 is 14 amino acids. CDR1 is SGHRS and CDR2 is YFSETQ in the germline V gene. J was trimmed by 5 bases and V by 4 bases; bases with no gene match: 5. Here the CDR3 reads CASSRTGQNEKLFF. CDR3 DNA sequence: TGCGCCAGCAGCCGGACAGGTCAGAATGAAAAACTGTTTTTT.

In this sample, this clone turned up once. The V gene is TRBV12-3 or TRBV12-4, the J gene TRBJ2-2; the D gene is possibly TRBD1 (6 bases). This CDR3 spans 13 amino acids. Trimming pared 7 bases from V and 4 bases from J, leaving 10 bases between. CDR3 DNA: TGTGCCAGCACCCAGGGGCCCACCGGGGAGCTGTTTTTT. Encoded protein: CASTQGPTGELFF.

This clone was observed a handful of times. The chain joins TRBV18 to TRBJ1-1; D remains unclear. The germline V gene encodes CDR1 KGHSH and CDR2 LQKENI. V lost 1 base, J lost 6 bases, and 15 bases lay in between. The CDR3 runs 15 residues. The CDR3 is CASSPRQTNGAEAFF. CDR3 coding DNA: TGTGCCAGCTCACCACGTCAAACAAACGGGGCTGAAGCTTTCTTT.

The chain uses TRBV6-6 and TRBJ1-1; a possible D gene is TRBD1 (5 bases). Germline CDR1 is MNHNY and CDR2 is SVGAGI (reference sequence). The length of the CDR3 is 10 residues. V shed 2 bases and J shed 11 bases, with 6 bases lying between them. In DNA, the CDR3 is TGTGCCAGCAGTTACGGGGGGGCTTTCTTT. It specifies CASSYGGAFF.

V usage is TRBV19 and J usage is TRBJ1-2; possible D gene TRBD1, 5 bases. The germline gives CDR1 LNHDA, CDR2 SQIVND (reference sequence). The CDR3 spans 14 residues. Trimming pared 7 bases from V and 5 bases from J, leaving 17 bases between. The CDR3 DNA reads TGTGCCAGTACCACCAGGGCAGAGTCTTATGGCTACACCTTC. As protein: CASTTRAESYGYTF.

This chain joins TRBV28 and TRBJ1-2; weak D call: TRBD1 (6 bases). Trimming took 10 bases from V and 0 from J, leaving 15 bases between them. The CDR3 sequence is 14 residues long. The germline CDR1 and CDR2 sequences are MDHEN and SYDVKM. DNA for the CDR3: TGTGCCACCCCCCTGACAGGCTCTAACTATGGCTACACCTTC. As protein: CATPLTGSNYGYTF.